This TCR beta chain was obtained from a study of glioma-infiltrating T cells after dendritic cell vaccination. This table comes from immunoSEQ multiplex PCR, and its TCRdb copy is limited to in-frame clones, with some not included. Among about 50,000 clones listed, 85% were seen once. Germline-derived CDR1 and CDR2 are MNHEY and SMNVEV (reference sequence). This CDR3 comprises 15 residues. V lost 5 bases and J lost 3, with 14 bases in between. Time point of the sample: after dendritic cell vaccination, including at tumor progression/relapse. This material consisted of blood, taken after dendritic cell vaccination. This chain connects TRBV27 to TRBJ2-1; a possible D gene is TRBD1 (6 bases). The clonotype was recovered from a human donor with glioblastoma. The CDR3, as DNA: TGTGCCAGCAGTCCTACAGGGTATAGCTACAATGAGCAGTTCTTC. This codes for CASSPTGYSYNEQFF.